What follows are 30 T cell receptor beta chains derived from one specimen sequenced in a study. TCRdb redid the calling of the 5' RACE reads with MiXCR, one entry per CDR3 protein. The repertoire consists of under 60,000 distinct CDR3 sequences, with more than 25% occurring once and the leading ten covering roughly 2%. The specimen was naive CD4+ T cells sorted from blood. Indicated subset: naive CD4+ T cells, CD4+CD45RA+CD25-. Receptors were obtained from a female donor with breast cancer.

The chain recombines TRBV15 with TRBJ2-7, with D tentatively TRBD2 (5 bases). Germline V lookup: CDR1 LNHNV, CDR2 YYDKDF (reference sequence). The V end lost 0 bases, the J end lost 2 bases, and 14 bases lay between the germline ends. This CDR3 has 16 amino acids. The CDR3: CATSRDRSAFPYEQYF. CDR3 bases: TGTGCCACCAGCAGAGATCGTAGCGCCTTCCCCTACGAGCAGTACTTC.

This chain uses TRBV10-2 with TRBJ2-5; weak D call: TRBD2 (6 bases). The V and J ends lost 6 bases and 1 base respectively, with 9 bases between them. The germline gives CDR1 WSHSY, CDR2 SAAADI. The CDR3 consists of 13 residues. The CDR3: CASRGLTQETQYF. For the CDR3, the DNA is TGCGCCAGCAGAGGACTAACCCAAGAGACCCAGTACTTC.

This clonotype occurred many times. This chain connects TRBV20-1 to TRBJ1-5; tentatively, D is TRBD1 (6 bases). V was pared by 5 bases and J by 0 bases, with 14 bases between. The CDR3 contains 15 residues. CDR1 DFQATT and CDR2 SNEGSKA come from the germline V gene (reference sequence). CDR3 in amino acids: CSAPRTGTSNQPQHF. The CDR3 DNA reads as TGCAGTGCTCCTAGAACAGGGACTAGCAATCAGCCCCAGCATTTT.

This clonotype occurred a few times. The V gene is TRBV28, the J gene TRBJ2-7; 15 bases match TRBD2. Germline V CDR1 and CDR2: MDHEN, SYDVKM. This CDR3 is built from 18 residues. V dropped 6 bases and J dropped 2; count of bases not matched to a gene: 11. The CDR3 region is CASRTPGLAGGFTYEQYF. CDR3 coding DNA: TGTGCCAGCAGGACTCCGGGACTAGCGGGAGGTTTCACCTACGAGCAGTACTTC.

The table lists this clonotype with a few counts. This CDR3 reads CASRETVTGYNEQFF. CDR3 coding DNA: TGTGCCAGCAGGGAGACAGTGACGGGCTACAATGAGCAGTTCTTC. The V call is TRBV2, the J call TRBJ2-1, with a weak D call TRBD1 (5 bases). Germline CDR1 reads SNHLY; CDR2 reads FYNNEI. The V gene lost 6 bases and the J gene lost 3 bases, with 15 bases spanning the gap. The CDR3 is made up of 15 amino acids.

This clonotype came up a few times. CDR3 in DNA: TGTGCCAGCAGCTCCCAGGGGGTAAATGAGCAGTTCTTC. Protein product: CASSSQGVNEQFF. V is TRBV7-3 and J is TRBJ2-1; 7 bases are a match to TRBD1. V was clipped by 4 bases and J by 7 bases; unmatched bases: 4. This CDR3 region has 13 residues. Germline assignment: CDR1 SGHTA and CDR2 FQGTGA.

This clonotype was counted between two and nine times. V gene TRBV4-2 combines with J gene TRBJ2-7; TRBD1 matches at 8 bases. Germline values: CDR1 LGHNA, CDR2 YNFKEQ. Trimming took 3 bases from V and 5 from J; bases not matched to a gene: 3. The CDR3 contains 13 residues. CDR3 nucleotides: TGTGCCAGCAGCCAGGGACAGGCCCACGAGCAGTACTTC. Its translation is CASSQGQAHEQYF.

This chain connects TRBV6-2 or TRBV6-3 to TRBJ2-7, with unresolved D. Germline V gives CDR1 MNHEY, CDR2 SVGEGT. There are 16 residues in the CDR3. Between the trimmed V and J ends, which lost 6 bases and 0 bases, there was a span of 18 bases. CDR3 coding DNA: TGTGCCAGCAGCTTCCTTTCCCCCGGGTCCTCCTACGAGCAGTACTTC. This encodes CASSFLSPGSSYEQYF.

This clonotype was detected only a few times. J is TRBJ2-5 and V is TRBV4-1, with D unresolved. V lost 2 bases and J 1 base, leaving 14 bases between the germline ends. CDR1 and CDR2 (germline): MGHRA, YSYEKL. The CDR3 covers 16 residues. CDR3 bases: TGCGCCAGCAGCCAATCATCTTGGGTAGGCCAAGAGACCCAGTACTTC. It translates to CASSQSSWVGQETQYF.

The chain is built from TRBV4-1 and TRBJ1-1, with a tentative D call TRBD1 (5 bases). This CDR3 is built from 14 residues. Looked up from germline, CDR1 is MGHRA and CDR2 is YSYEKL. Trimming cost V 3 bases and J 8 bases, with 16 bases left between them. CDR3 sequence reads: CASSHRGRGMEAFF. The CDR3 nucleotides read TGCGCCAGCAGCCATCGGGGCCGGGGGATGGAAGCTTTCTTT.

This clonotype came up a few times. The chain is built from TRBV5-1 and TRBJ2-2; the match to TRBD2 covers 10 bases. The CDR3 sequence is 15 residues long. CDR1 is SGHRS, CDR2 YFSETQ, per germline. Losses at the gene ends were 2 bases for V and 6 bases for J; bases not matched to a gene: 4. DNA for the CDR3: TGCGCCAGCAGCTTAGTAGGACTAGCGGCCGGGGAGCTGTTTTTT. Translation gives CASSLVGLAAGELFF.

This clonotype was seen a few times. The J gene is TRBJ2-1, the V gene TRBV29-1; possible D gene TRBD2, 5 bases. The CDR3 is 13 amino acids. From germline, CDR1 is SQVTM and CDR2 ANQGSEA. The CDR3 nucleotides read TGCATCCATGCGGGCACTTCCTACAATGAGCAGTTCTTC. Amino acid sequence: CIHAGTSYNEQFF.

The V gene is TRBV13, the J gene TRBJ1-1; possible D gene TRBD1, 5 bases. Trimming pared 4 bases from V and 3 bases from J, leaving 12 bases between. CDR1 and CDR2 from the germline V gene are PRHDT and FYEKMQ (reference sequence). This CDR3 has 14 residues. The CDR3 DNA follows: TGTGCCAGCAGCTCCCCCCAGGGTTACACTGAAGCTTTCTTT. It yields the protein CASSSPQGYTEAFF.

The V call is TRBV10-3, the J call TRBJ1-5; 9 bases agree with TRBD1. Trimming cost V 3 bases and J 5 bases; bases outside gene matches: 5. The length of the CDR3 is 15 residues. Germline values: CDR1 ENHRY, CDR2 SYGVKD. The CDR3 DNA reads TGTGCCATCAGTGATTCGGACAGGGGATATCAGCCCCAGCATTTT. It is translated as CAISDSDRGYQPQHF.

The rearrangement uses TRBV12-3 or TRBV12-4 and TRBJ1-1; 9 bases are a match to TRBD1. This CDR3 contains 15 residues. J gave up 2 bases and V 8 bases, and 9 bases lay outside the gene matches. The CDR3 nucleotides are TGTGCCAGCGGCCCAACGGGACAGGGAAACACTGAAGCTTTCTTT. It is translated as CASGPTGQGNTEAFF.

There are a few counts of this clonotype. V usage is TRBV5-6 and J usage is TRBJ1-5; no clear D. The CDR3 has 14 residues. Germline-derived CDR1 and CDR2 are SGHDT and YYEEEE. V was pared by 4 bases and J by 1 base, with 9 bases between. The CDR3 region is CASSVYTSNQPQHF. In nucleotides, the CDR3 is TGTGCCAGCAGCGTATACACCAGCAATCAGCCCCAGCATTTT.

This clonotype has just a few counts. The CDR3 coding sequence is TGTGCCAGCAGTTTGGTCCCCTCCTACGAGCAGTACTTC. Protein sequence: CASSLVPSYEQYF. The J gene is TRBJ2-7, the V gene TRBV12-3 or TRBV12-4; D gene ambiguous. The CDR3 loop spans 13 amino acids. V gave up 3 bases and J gave up 0 bases, with 6 bases separating them.

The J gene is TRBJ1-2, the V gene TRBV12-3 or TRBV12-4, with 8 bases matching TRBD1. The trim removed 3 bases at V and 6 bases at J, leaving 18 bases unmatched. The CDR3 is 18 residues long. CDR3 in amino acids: CASSLRVGRDRRRDGYTF. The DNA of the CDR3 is TGTGCCAGCAGTTTGAGGGTTGGAAGGGACAGGCGGCGCGATGGCTACACCTTC.

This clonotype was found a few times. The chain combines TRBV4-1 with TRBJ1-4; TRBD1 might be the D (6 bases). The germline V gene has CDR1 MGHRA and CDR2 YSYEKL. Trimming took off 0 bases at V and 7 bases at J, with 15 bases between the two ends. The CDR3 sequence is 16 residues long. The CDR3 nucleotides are TGCGCCAGCAGCCAAGAAGGGGGGGGATCGGGTGAAAAACTGTTTTTT. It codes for CASSQEGGGSGEKLFF.

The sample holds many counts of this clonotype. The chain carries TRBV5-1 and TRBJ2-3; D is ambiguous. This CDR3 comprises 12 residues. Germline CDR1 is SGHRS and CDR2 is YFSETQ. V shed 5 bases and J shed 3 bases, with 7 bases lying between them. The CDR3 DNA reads TGCGCCAGCAGGGTCGAGACAGATACGCAGTATTTT. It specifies CASRVETDTQYF.

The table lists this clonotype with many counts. The CDR3 sequence is CSAKEGRTGGILWDYGYTF. As DNA, the CDR3 is TGCAGTGCCAAAGAAGGTCGGACAGGGGGAATTCTATGGGACTATGGCTACACCTTC. This chain links TRBV20-1 with TRBJ1-2, with 10 bases identical to TRBD1. CDR1 is DFQATT and CDR2 is SNEGSKA in the germline V gene (reference sequence). CDR3 length: 19 amino acids. With 6 bases clipped from V and 3 bases from J, the junction kept 22 bases outside the gene matches.

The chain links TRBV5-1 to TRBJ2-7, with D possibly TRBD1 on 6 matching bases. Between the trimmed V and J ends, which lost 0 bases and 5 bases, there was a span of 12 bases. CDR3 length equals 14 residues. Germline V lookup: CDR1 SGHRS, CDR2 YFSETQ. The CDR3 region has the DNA TGCGCCAGCAGCTTGGGGGACAAGCGAGACGAGCAGTACTTC. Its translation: CASSLGDKRDEQYF.

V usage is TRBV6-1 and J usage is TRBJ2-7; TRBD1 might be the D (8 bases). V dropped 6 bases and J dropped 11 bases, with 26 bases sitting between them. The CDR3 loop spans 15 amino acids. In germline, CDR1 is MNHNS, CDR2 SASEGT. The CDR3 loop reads CASSQTGGTGRLKYF. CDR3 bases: TGTGCCAGCAGCCAGACCGGGGGGACAGGAAGATTAAAGTACTTC.

The CDR3 bases are TGCGCCAGCAGCCAGGGGACCAGACATGCCTACGAGCAGTACTTC. Protein sequence: CASSQGTRHAYEQYF. The chain employs TRBV4-3 and TRBJ2-7, with D perhaps given as TRBD1 or TRBD2 (5 bases each). This CDR3 has 15 amino acids. Trimming shortened V by 3 bases and J by 2 bases, and 14 bases separated the two germline ends. Germline V gene data show CDR1 as LGHNA and CDR2 as YSLEER.

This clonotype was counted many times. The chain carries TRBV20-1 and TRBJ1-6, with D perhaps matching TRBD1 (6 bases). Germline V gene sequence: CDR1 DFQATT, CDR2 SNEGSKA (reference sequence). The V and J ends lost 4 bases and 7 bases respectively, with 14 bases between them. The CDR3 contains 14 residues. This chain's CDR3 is CSAIEGGWNSPLHF. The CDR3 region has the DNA TGCAGTGCTATAGAAGGGGGTTGGAATTCACCCCTCCACTTT.

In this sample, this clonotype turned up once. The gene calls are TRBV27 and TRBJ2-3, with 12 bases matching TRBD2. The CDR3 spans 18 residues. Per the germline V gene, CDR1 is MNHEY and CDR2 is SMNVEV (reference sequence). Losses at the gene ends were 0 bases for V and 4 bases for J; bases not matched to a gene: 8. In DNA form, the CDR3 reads TGTGCCAGCAGTTTATCGACCCCGGGACTAGCGGGCCCAGATACGCAGTATTTT. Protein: CASSLSTPGLAGPDTQYF.

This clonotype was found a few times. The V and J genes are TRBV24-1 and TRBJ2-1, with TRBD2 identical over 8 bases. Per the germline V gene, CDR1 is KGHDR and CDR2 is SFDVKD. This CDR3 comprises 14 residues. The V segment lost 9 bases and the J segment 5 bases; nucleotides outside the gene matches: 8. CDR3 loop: CATARGGADNEQFF. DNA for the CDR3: TGTGCCACCGCACGGGGGGGGGCGGACAATGAGCAGTTCTTC.

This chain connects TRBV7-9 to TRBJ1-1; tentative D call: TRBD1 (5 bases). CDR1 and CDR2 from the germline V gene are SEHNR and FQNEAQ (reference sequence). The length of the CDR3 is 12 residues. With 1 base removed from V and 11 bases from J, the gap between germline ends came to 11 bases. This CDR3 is CASSLDQGGAFF. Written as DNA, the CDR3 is TGTGCCAGCAGCTTAGATCAGGGCGGTGCTTTCTTT.

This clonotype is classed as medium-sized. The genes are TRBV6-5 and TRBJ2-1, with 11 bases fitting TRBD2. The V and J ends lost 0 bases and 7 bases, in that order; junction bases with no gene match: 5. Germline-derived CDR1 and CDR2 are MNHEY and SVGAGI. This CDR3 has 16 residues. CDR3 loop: CASSYSVSGGANEQFF. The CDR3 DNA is TGTGCCAGCAGTTACTCAGTTAGCGGGGGGGCGAATGAGCAGTTCTTC.

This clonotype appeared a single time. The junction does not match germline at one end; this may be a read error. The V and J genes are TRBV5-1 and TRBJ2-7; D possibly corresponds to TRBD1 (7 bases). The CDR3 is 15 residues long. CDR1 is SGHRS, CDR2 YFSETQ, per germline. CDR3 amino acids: CARSLEGTVAYEQCF. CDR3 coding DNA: TGCGCCAGAAGCTTGGAGGGGACAGTCGCCTACGAGCAGTGCTTC.